These 4 T cell receptor beta chains originate from one sample sequenced in a study of response to subunit inactivated influenza vaccine. MiXCR, applied by TCRdb to the RT-PCR reads, yields one record per CDR3 protein. Of 500,000 to 600,000 distinct CDR3 sequences in the sample, 12% were seen once. Sample: PBMCs from blood, taken on the day of vaccination. The receptors stem from a man aged 45-65 years who received an inactivated influenza vaccine.

This clonotype was observed a handful of times. The chain joins TRBV5-5 to TRBJ2-5, with 8 bases fitting TRBD1. CDR1 SGHKS and CDR2 YYEKEE come from the germline V gene (reference sequence). The J segment lost 1 base and the V segment lost 2 bases, leaving 4 bases of the junction unmatched. The CDR3 runs to 15 residues. In DNA form, the CDR3 reads TGTGCCAGCAGCTTAACAGGGGGAACCCAAGAGACCCAGTACTTC. This encodes CASSLTGGTQETQYF.

In its sample, this clonotype was seen a few times. V and J are TRBV10-3 and TRBJ1-5; D ambiguous. Germline-derived CDR1 and CDR2 are ENHRY and SYGVKD. The V end lost 10 bases, the J end lost 8 bases, and 21 bases lay between the germline ends. This CDR3 spans 14 amino acids. The CDR3 is CATAPRWAKEPQHF. CDR3 in DNA: TGTGCCACCGCGCCTCGGTGGGCTAAGGAGCCCCAGCATTTT.

A few counts support this clonotype. CDR3 bases: TGTGCCAGTTTCGGGGGGTCGAGCTCCTACAATGAGCAGTTCTTC. It specifies CASFGGSSSYNEQFF. The rearrangement joins TRBV12-3 or TRBV12-4 to TRBJ2-1, with 7 nucleotides matching TRBD2. V dropped 9 bases and J dropped 0; count of bases not matched to a gene: 8. This CDR3 contains 15 residues.

This clonotype turned up a few times. The CDR3 DNA reads as TGTGCCAGCAGCAGGAGGGGATCGAGAGGAGAAAAACTGTTTTTT. Its translation: CASSRRGSRGEKLFF. This chain links TRBV7-2 with TRBJ1-4; D is possibly TRBD1 (5 bases). In germline, CDR1 is SGHTA, CDR2 FQGNSA. V lost 5 bases and J 8 bases, leaving 18 bases between the germline ends. This CDR3 region has 15 residues.